What follows are 22 T cell receptor beta chains derived from one specimen sequenced in a study of human T cells and chemical hapten exposure. Via MiXCR, TCRdb re-called the RACE reads, giving one row per CDR3 protein. Of roughly 200,000 distinct CDR3 sequences in the sample, around a quarter were seen once. The time point is: patch test 3, about 24 weeks after DPC sensitization. This sample's treatment: therapeutic diphenylcyclopropenone sensitization with weekly scalp DPC. The source was whole blood, collected in connection with sensitization to the hapten diphenylcyclopropenone (DPC). The source of these receptors is a woman between 40 and 55 years old with alopecia areata. Some clones in this sample may be carry-over from other donors' samples.

This clonotype turned up a few times. The V and J genes are TRBV2 and TRBJ2-1; D is ambiguous. The germline gives CDR1 SNHLY, CDR2 FYNNEI. The CDR3 covers 12 residues. V was shortened by 4 bases and J by 5 bases, with 6 bases between the two germline ends. The CDR3 reads CASSVYNNEQFF. The CDR3 nucleotides are TGTGCCAGCAGTGTCTATAACAATGAGCAGTTCTTC. The complete variable domain, with remaining parts taken from reference TRBV2 and TRBJ2-1, reads EPEVTQTPSHQVTQMGQEVILRCVPISNHLYFYWYRQILGQKVEFLVSFYNNEISEKSEIFDDQFSVERPDGSNFTLKIRSTKLEDSAMYFCASSVYNNEQFFGPGTRLTVL.

As DNA, the CDR3 is TGCAGTGCTAGGCCAAGGCCAGGCACAGATACGCAGTATTTT. It encodes CSARPRPGTDTQYF. The J gene is TRBJ2-3, the V gene TRBV20-1; D uncertain. V gave up 3 bases and J gave up 1 base, with 11 bases separating them. This CDR3 has 14 amino acids. CDR1 and CDR2 from the germline V gene are DFQATT and SNEGSKA (reference sequence).

The chain couples TRBV6-2 or TRBV6-3 to TRBJ1-1, with D tentatively TRBD1 (5 bases). The CDR3 spans 13 residues. V was cut by 7 bases and J by 4 bases, with 13 bases left in between. CDR1 and CDR2 from the germline V gene are MNHEY and SVGEGT. The CDR3 loop reads CASTSIQVTEAFF. The CDR3 DNA reads as TGTGCCAGCACCTCCATACAGGTCACTGAAGCTTTCTTT.

The V gene is TRBV5-1, the J gene TRBJ2-7; D uncertain. Germline assignment: CDR1 SGHRS and CDR2 YFSETQ. CDR3 length: 13 residues. Trimming took 2 bases from V and 2 from J, leaving 8 bases between them. CDR3 protein: CASSFTEAYEQYF. CDR3 nucleotide sequence: TGCGCCAGCAGCTTTACTGAAGCCTACGAGCAGTACTTC.

With regard to this clonotype: An end of the junction differs from the germline gene, which may be a read error. This CDR3 is CASSQTGGKQPQHF. The DNA of the CDR3 is TGTGCCAGCAGCCAGACAGGGGGCAAGCAGCCCCAGCATTTT. The gene calls are TRBV7-2 and TRBJ1-5; 10 nucleotides align to TRBD1. CDR3 length equals 14 residues. From germline, CDR1 is SGHTA and CDR2 FQGNSA.

The chain joins TRBV3-1 to TRBJ1-4, with TRBD1 as a possible D gene (6 bases). The CDR3 spans 14 residues. From germline, CDR1 is LGHDT and CDR2 YNNKEL (reference sequence). The germline V and J ends were trimmed by 5 bases and 4 bases, with 11 bases remaining between them. CDR3 DNA: TGTGCCAGCAGCACGACAGGATATAATGAAAAACTGTTTTTT. Translating gives CASSTTGYNEKLFF.

V and J are TRBV15 and TRBJ2-4, with a weak D call TRBD2 (5 bases). The V and J ends lost 4 bases and 5 bases respectively, with 18 bases between them. The germline gives CDR1 LNHNV, CDR2 YYDKDF (reference sequence). The length of the CDR3 is 16 residues. The CDR3 DNA follows: TGTGCCACCAGCACCGGACTCGCAAGACTCCAAAACATTCAGTACTTC. The encoded protein is CATSTGLARLQNIQYF.

The rearrangement links TRBV6-2 or TRBV6-3 to TRBJ1-1; 8 bases map to TRBD1. Germline lookup yields CDR1 MNHEY and CDR2 SVGEGT. V lost 5 bases to trimming and J lost 5 bases; unmatched junction nucleotides: 7. This CDR3 has 14 amino acids. The CDR3 DNA sequence: TGTGCCAGCAGTCTACAGGGGGTGCGTACTGAAGCTTTCTTT. Translation: CASSLQGVRTEAFF.

J is TRBJ2-1 and V is TRBV29-1, with D perhaps matching TRBD2 (6 bases). This CDR3 is built from 13 residues. CDR1 and CDR2 (germline): SQVTM, ANQGSEA. With 6 bases removed from V and 7 bases from J, the gap between germline ends came to 16 bases. CDR3 residues: CSVLEGFWNEQFF. In DNA form, the CDR3 reads TGCAGCGTGTTGGAGGGGTTCTGGAATGAGCAGTTCTTC.

V and J are TRBV6-2 or TRBV6-3 and TRBJ2-6; tentatively, D is TRBD1 or TRBD2 (5 bases each). Trimming removed 10 bases at V and 3 bases at J, with 10 bases between. The CDR3 contains 13 residues. The germline CDR1 and CDR2 sequences are MNHEY and SVGEGT. CDR3 nucleotides: TGTGCCACCGGGACGAGTGGGGCCAACGTCCTGACTTTC. It translates to CATGTSGANVLTF.

The chain links TRBV20-1 to TRBJ2-3; D possibly corresponds to TRBD2 (6 bases). Per the germline V gene, CDR1 is DFQATT and CDR2 is SNEGSKA (reference sequence). The CDR3 sequence is 13 residues long. Trimming removed 1 base from V and 2 bases from J, with 7 bases in between. DNA for the CDR3: TGCAGTGCTAGAGCGGGAGTCACAGATACGCAGTATTTT. It specifies CSARAGVTDTQYF.

V usage is TRBV20-1 and J usage is TRBJ2-5; 7 bases map to TRBD2. Germline V gene sequence: CDR1 DFQATT, CDR2 SNEGSKA (reference sequence). V lost 5 bases to trimming and J lost 2 bases; unmatched junction nucleotides: 5. CDR3 length: 13 residues. CDR3 sequence: CSAASGAQETQYF. CDR3 DNA: TGCAGTGCTGCTAGCGGAGCTCAAGAGACCCAGTACTTC.

This chain connects TRBV6-2 or TRBV6-3 to TRBJ1-6, with D uncertain. Trimming pared 0 bases from V and 8 bases from J, leaving 8 bases between. The CDR3 spans 14 residues. Looked up from germline, CDR1 is MNHEY and CDR2 is SVGEGT. This CDR3 is CASSYSRNDSPLHF. In DNA form, the CDR3 reads TGTGCCAGCAGTTACTCCCGAAACGATTCACCCCTCCACTTT.

The chain recombines TRBV12-3 or TRBV12-4 with TRBJ1-4, with a tentative D call TRBD1 (5 bases). Trimming removed 4 bases from V and 8 bases from J, with 11 bases in between. This CDR3 region has 13 residues. CDR3: CASSSPGLEKLFF. The CDR3 DNA is TGTGCCAGCAGTTCACCGGGACTCGAAAAACTGTTTTTT.

This chain connects TRBV20-1 to TRBJ2-7, with D possibly called TRBD1 or TRBD2 (5 bases each). Trimming shortened V by 3 bases and J by 3 bases, and 12 bases separated the two germline ends. Germline V gives CDR1 DFQATT, CDR2 SNEGSKA (reference sequence). The CDR3 loop spans 13 amino acids. CDR3 in amino acids: CSASRAGGYEQYF. DNA of the CDR3: TGCAGTGCTAGCAGGGCCGGAGGCTACGAGCAGTACTTC.

In its sample, this clonotype was seen a few times. The gene calls are TRBV12-3 or TRBV12-4 and TRBJ2-1; D is possibly TRBD1 or TRBD2 (8 bases each). This CDR3 region has 14 residues. This chain's CDR3 is CASGVGQDTGEQFF. As DNA, the CDR3 is TGTGCTAGCGGGGTGGGACAGGACACGGGTGAGCAGTTCTTC.

This clonotype was seen only a few times. For the CDR3, the DNA is TGTGCCAGCAGCGAGGGGGGACTAGCGGGAGGTTCAGAGACCCAGTACTTC. Amino acids: CASSEGGLAGGSETQYF. The V and J genes are TRBV9 and TRBJ2-5; 15 nucleotides agree with TRBD2. CDR1 is SGDLS and CDR2 is YYNGEE in the germline V gene. This CDR3 contains 17 residues. Trimming cost V 3 bases and J 4 bases; bases outside gene matches: 7.

The chain recombines TRBV19 with TRBJ2-5; D not certain. The CDR3 totals 13 residues. The germline CDR1 and CDR2 sequences are LNHDA and SQIVND (reference sequence). The V gene lost 6 bases and the J gene lost 5 bases, with 13 bases spanning the gap. CDR3 loop: CASSSQHEETQYF. CDR3 nucleotide sequence: TGTGCCAGTAGCTCCCAGCACGAGGAGACCCAGTACTTC. Full variable domain (missing parts from reference TRBV19 and TRBJ2-5): DGGITQSPKYLFRKEGQNVTLSCEQNLNHDAMYWYRQDPGQGLRLIYYSQIVNDFQKGDIAEGYSVSREKKESFPLTVTSAQKNPTAFYLCASSSQHEETQYFGPGTRLLVL.

This chain connects TRBV7-2 to TRBJ1-1; D is unresolved. With 0 bases removed from V and 0 bases from J, the gap between germline ends came to 8 bases. The CDR3 has 15 residues. CDR1 is SGHTA, CDR2 FQGNSA, per germline. CDR3 in amino acids: CASSLAARMNTEAFF. As DNA, the CDR3 is TGTGCCAGCAGCTTAGCGGCTCGAATGAACACTGAAGCTTTCTTT.

This clonotype was counted only a few times. The chain uses TRBV20-1 and TRBJ2-7; 10 bases map to TRBD1. Trimming at V came to 0 bases and at J to 6 bases, leaving 8 bases not matched to a gene. Germline CDR1 reads DFQATT; CDR2 reads SNEGSKA (reference sequence). The CDR3 spans 15 residues. The CDR3 loop is CSARDIGTGAGEQYF. CDR3 bases: TGCAGTGCTAGAGATATCGGGACAGGGGCCGGCGAGCAGTACTTC.

Only a few counts were recorded for this clonotype. V gene TRBV4-1 combines with J gene TRBJ1-5, with D maybe TRBD1 (6 bases). CDR3 length equals 14 residues. Trimming took off 1 base at V and 7 bases at J, with 11 bases between the two ends. Germline CDR1 MGHRA, CDR2 YSYEKL. The CDR3 reads CASSQGRGGQPQHF. Written as DNA, the CDR3 is TGCGCCAGCAGCCAAGGTAGGGGGGGGCAGCCCCAGCATTTT.

The V and J genes are TRBV29-1 and TRBJ2-4; no reliable D call. Germline V CDR1 and CDR2: SQVTM, ANQGSEA. V was cut by 6 bases and J by 5 bases, with 20 bases left in between. The CDR3 spans 15 residues. CDR3 nucleotide sequence: TGCAGCGTCGTAAACCGTGGCCGCCAGGAAAACATTCAGTACTTC. This sequence encodes CSVVNRGRQENIQYF.